Detailed here is one T cell receptor (beta chain). The sample is drawn from a study of blood T cell repertoires in COVID-19. V lost 4 bases and J lost 6, with 16 bases in between. From germline, CDR1 is SQVTM and CDR2 ANQGSEA. CDR3 size: 13 residues. In the original workflow: Nucleated cell counts were estimated from reference gene primer amplification. The repertoire was sequenced with immunoSEQ multiplex PCR; TCRdb's copy has only in-frame clones and lacks some. V and J calls and clone size come straight from that table; D and trimming were deduced from the DNA. The data show some 150,000 clones, about nine tenths seen once.

The chain employs TRBV29-1 and TRBJ2-7; TRBD1 might be the D (7 bases). This sequence originates from a man aged 50 to 60 with active or convalescent COVID-19. The sequencing sample was made of peripheral blood. The chain's CDR3 is CSVGGTEFFEQYF. For the CDR3, the DNA is TGCAGCGTTGGCGGGACAGAGTTTTTCGAGCAGTACTTC.